The T cell receptor beta chain under discussion was sequenced for a study of blood T cell repertoires in COVID-19. Across the whole study: Sources were T cells, B-cell-depleted T cells, or PBMCs; the material itself was cDNA or gDNA.

This clone has only a few counts. With 1 base removed from V and 1 base from J, the gap between germline ends came to 7 bases. The CDR3 sequence is 14 residues long. CDR1 is LNHDA, CDR2 SQIVND, per germline (reference sequence). Authors' analysis steps: Scientists estimated how many nucleated cells there were by amplifying reference gene primers. The data were produced by immunoSEQ multiplex PCR, yet TCRdb's version contains in-frame clones alone and is incomplete. Clone size and V and J calls were adopted from that table, with D and trimming inferred from the DNA. The data contain 100,000 to 150,000 clones, 90% of them seen just once; the ten biggest clones take up roughly 3.7%.

The genes are TRBV19 and TRBJ1-1; the D is unclear. The specimen was peripheral blood. The clonotype comes from a man aged 45-60 years with active COVID-19. CDR3 in DNA: TGTGCCAGTAGTATAGCGGCAGGGAACACTGAAGCTTTCTTT. Residues: CASSIAAGNTEAFF. Variable domain in full (rest from reference TRBV19 and TRBJ1-1): DGGITQSPKYLFRKEGQNVTLSCEQNLNHDAMYWYRQDPGQGLRLIYYSQIVNDFQKGDIAEGYSVSREKKESFPLTVTSAQKNPTAFYLCASSIAAGNTEAFFGQGTRLTVV.